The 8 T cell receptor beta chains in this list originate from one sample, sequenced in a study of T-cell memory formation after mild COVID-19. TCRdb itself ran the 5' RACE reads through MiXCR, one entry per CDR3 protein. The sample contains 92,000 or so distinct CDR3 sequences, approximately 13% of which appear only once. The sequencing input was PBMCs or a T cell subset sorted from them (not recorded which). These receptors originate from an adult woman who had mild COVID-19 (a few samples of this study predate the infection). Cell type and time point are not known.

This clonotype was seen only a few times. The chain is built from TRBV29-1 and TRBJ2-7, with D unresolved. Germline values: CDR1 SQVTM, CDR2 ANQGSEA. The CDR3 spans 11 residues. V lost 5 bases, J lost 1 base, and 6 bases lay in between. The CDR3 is CSVSDSYEQYF. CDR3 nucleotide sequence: TGCAGCGTTTCTGATTCCTACGAGCAGTACTTC.

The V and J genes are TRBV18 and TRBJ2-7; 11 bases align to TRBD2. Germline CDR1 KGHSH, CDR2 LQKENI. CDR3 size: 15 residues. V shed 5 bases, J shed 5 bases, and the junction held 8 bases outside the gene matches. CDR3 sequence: CASSTLLAGEHEQYF. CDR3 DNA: TGTGCCAGCTCAACTCTACTAGCGGGGGAACACGAGCAGTACTTC.

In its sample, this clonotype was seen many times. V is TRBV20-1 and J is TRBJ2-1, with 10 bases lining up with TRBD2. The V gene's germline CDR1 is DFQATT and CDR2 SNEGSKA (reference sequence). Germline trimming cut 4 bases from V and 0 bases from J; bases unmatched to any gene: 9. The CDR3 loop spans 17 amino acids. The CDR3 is CSAKTTSGTSSYNEQFF. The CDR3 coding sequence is TGCAGTGCTAAGACCACTAGCGGGACTAGCTCCTACAATGAGCAGTTCTTC.

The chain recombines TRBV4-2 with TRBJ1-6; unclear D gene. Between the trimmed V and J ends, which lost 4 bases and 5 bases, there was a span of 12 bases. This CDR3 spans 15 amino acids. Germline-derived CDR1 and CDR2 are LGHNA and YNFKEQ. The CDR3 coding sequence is TGTGCCAGCAGCCGTGGAGCAGGCAATAATTCACCCCTCCACTTT. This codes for CASSRGAGNNSPLHF.

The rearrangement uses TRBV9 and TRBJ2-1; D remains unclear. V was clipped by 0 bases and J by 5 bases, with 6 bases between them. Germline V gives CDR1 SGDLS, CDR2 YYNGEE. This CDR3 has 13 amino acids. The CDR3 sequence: CASSVDLHNEQFF. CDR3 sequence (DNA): TGTGCCAGCAGCGTAGATCTGCACAATGAGCAGTTCTTC.

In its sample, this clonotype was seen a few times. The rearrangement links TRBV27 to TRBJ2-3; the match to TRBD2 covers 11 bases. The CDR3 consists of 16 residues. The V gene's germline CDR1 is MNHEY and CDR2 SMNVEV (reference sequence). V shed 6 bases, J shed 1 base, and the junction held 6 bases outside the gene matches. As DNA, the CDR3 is TGTGCCAGCAGCCTACTAGCGGGAGAGGGCACAGATACGCAGTATTTT. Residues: CASSLLAGEGTDTQYF.

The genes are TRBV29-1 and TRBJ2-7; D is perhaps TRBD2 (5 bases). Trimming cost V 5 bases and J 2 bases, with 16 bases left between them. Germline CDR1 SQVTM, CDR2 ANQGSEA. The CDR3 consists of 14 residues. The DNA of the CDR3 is TGCAGCGTTCTGGACTTTCCCGGACCCTACGAGCAGTACTTC. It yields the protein CSVLDFPGPYEQYF.

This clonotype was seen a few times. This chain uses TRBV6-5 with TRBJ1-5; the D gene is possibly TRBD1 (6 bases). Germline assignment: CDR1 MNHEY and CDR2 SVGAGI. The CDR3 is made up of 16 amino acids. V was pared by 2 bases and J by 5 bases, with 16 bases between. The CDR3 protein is CASSYQGPPMDQPQHF. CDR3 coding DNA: TGTGCCAGCAGTTACCAGGGGCCGCCCATGGATCAGCCCCAGCATTTT.